The entry that follows covers one TCR beta chain sequence. TRB rearrangements spanning V, D and J were amplified using mixed TRB-A/B primers. Each CDR3 protein gets one entry after TCRdb re-called the multiplex PCR reads with MiXCR. The sample consists of thousands of distinct CDR3 sequences, less than 45% of them appearing once. The data were obtained in a study of T cell repertoires in aging, cancer and after chemotherapy. Across the study: Pre- and post-chemotherapy samples were paired from glioblastoma patients treated with temozolomide-based therapy.

With V trimmed by 6 bases and J by 7 bases, 7 bases remained unmatched. The germline V gene has CDR1 MNHNY and CDR2 SVGAGI (reference sequence). The CDR3 consists of 13 residues. The template was genomic DNA from peripheral blood, not RNA. The specimen sequenced was blood. The chain combines TRBV6-6 with TRBJ1-2, with TRBD1 identical over 8 bases. This sequence originates from a human donor with a solid tumor. This CDR3 reads CASRLQGTGGYTF. The CDR3 DNA follows: TGTGCCAGCAGACTACAGGGGACAGGTGGCTACACCTTC.